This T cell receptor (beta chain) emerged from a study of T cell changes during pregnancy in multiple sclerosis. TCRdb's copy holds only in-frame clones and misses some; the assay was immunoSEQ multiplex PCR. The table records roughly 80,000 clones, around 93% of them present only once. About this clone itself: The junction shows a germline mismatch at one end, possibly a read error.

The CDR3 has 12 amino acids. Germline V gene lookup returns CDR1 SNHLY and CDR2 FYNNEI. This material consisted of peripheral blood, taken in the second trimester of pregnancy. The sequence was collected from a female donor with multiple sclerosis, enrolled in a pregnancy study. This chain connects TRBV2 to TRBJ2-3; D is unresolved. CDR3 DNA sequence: TGTGCCAGCAGGGAAGGGCGGGATACGCAGTATTTT. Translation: CASREGRDTQYF.